What follows is one TCR beta chain and its context. Antigen: not known. This CDR3 is built from 13 residues. The germline V gene encodes CDR1 SEHNR and CDR2 FQNEAQ (reference sequence). V was trimmed by 1 base and J by 11 bases, leaving 14 bases between them. Sequencing was performed with immunoSEQ multiplex PCR; in TCRdb, only in-frame clones are kept and a portion is missing. The sample consists of about 90,000 clones, roughly 86% of them appearing once. The sample comes from a study of identifying expanded T cells in peripheral blood. General observations from the study: Technical replicates showed approximately 1.2 changed clones; two weeks about 16; four weeks 19. Across healthy donors, higher total template counts meant significantly greater approximately two-week count variance.

V usage is TRBV7-9 and J usage is TRBJ1-1, with D hard to call. The sequenced material came from blood. This TCR derives from a person aged 18-70 years in good health. This chain's CDR3 is CASSLVAPSDAFF. In DNA form, the CDR3 reads TGTGCCAGCAGCTTAGTTGCCCCCTCCGATGCTTTCTTT.